This T cell receptor beta chain was recovered during a study of CD8 T cells in Susac syndrome. Study-level information: Clinical remission applied to roughly 8 sequenced Susac syndrome patients, and roughly 6 had active disease. Each patient with Susac syndrome, at the time of blood draw, was therapy-naive, on corticosteroids, or on intravenous immunoglobulin alone.

With random hexamers, 0.5 to 1 ug RNA was reverse transcribed. The method of amplification for TCR beta CDR3 was immunoSEQ multiplex PCR, covering 54 Vbeta and 13 Jbeta. TCRdb re-called the immunoSEQ multiplex PCR reads with MiXCR, one entry per CDR3 protein. The table shows 150,000 to 200,000 distinct CDR3 sequences, with around 94% occurring only once. As to this clonotype: Its antigen is currently unknown.

V dropped 2 bases and J dropped 6; count of bases not matched to a gene: 7. Looked up from germline, CDR1 is MNHNS and CDR2 is SASEGT. The CDR3 loop spans 15 amino acids. The study, taken as a whole, reports: The authors found no clonal expansion in Susac syndrome CD4+ T cell repertoires.

The clonotype was recovered from a human donor with Susac syndrome. The genes are TRBV6-1 and TRBJ2-4, with 7 bases lining up with TRBD1. The sequencing input was CD4+ T cells from PBMCs. CDR3 in DNA: TGTGCCAGCAGTGAAAAATCGACAGGGATAAACATTCAGTACTTC. Its translation is CASSEKSTGINIQYF.